One and the same sample provided the 23 T cell receptor beta chains below, sequenced in a study of T cell repertoires in cytomegalovirus infection. TCRdb re-derived calls from the reads in MiXCR, one entry per CDR3 protein. The sample holds a few hundred thousand distinct CDR3 sequences, just under 40% seen once. No antigen is known for these receptors. Source: cultured PBMCs, taken from culture after CMV antigen stimulation. The receptors shown here come from a human donor in good health (CMV status not recorded). Some clones in this sample may be carry-over from other donors' samples.

The V and J genes are TRBV11-2 and TRBJ2-7; no reliable D call. The V end was cut by 0 bases, the J end by 3 bases, with 9 bases between. From germline, CDR1 is SGHAT and CDR2 FQNNGV. This CDR3 spans 14 amino acids. The CDR3 nucleotides read TGTGCCAGCAGCTTAGAATTGGGTATCTACGAGCAGTACTTC. Protein: CASSLELGIYEQYF.

The chain joins TRBV13 to TRBJ2-3; D possibly corresponds to TRBD1 (8 bases). This CDR3 contains 17 residues. Germline V gives CDR1 PRHDT, CDR2 FYEKMQ (reference sequence). Deletions cut 4 bases from V and 4 bases from J, with 21 bases between. In nucleotides, the CDR3 is TGTGCCAGCAGCTCCATCCGGACAGGGAGGGTTGCAGATACGCAGTATTTT. This translates into CASSSIRTGRVADTQYF.

The chain is built from TRBV7-2 and TRBJ1-3; no definite D call. Germline lookup yields CDR1 SGHTA and CDR2 FQGNSA. Trimming removed 0 bases from V and 0 bases from J, with 9 bases in between. CDR3 length equals 16 residues. The CDR3 DNA follows: TGTGCCAGCAGCTTAGCCGGCGGTTTCTCTGGAAACACCATATATTTT. Its translation is CASSLAGGFSGNTIYF.

The genes are TRBV19 and TRBJ2-2; D is uncertain. Germline V gene data show CDR1 as LNHDA and CDR2 as SQIVND (reference sequence). Between the trimmed V and J ends, which lost 3 bases and 0 bases, there was a span of 14 bases. There are 17 residues in the CDR3. The CDR3 DNA sequence: TGTGCCAGTAGTATTAAGCCCGACATATCGAACACCGGGGAGCTGTTTTTT. Its translation is CASSIKPDISNTGELFF.

The V call is TRBV4-1, the J call TRBJ2-1; perhaps TRBD2 as D (6 bases). Trimming pared 0 bases from V and 9 bases from J, leaving 12 bases between. CDR1 is MGHRA, CDR2 YSYEKL, per germline. The CDR3 runs 14 residues. Here the CDR3 reads CASSQETGVLEQFF. The CDR3 DNA reads TGCGCCAGCAGCCAAGAGACGGGAGTTCTTGAGCAGTTCTTC.

V and J are TRBV9 and TRBJ1-1; D gene unclear. The CDR3 is made up of 16 amino acids. Deletions cut 0 bases from V and 4 bases from J, with 16 bases between. CDR1 and CDR2 from the germline V gene are SGDLS and YYNGEE. For the CDR3, the DNA is TGTGCCAGCAGCGTAGTGGGCCATAGATACAGCACTGAAGCTTTCTTT. This translates into CASSVVGHRYSTEAFF.

The rearrangement links TRBV5-1 to TRBJ1-3; tentative D call: TRBD1 (6 bases). The CDR3 loop spans 15 amino acids. V was cut by 5 bases and J by 0 bases, with 12 bases left in between. CDR1 and CDR2 (germline): SGHRS, YFSETQ. The CDR3 region has the DNA TGCGCCAGCAGACAGGGATCCGACTCTGGAAACACCATATATTTT. Its protein is CASRQGSDSGNTIYF.

This chain connects TRBV19 to TRBJ1-5, with unresolved D. The CDR3 has 14 residues. Trimming shortened V by 1 base and J by 3 bases, and 7 bases separated the two germline ends. CDR1 LNHDA and CDR2 SQIVND come from the germline V gene (reference sequence). CDR3 bases: TGTGCCAGTAGTATAGCAGGTCTCAATCAGCCCCAGCATTTT. Its translation is CASSIAGLNQPQHF.

This clonotype was seen a few times. The chain carries TRBV7-2 and TRBJ2-3; 13 bases agree with TRBD2. Germline CDR1 is SGHTA and CDR2 is FQGNSA. The CDR3 has 18 residues. The J segment lost 6 bases and the V segment lost 1 base, leaving 10 bases of the junction unmatched. CDR3 DNA: TGTGCCAGCAGCTTAGTACCGGGACTAGCGGGGTCTAGGGATACGCAGTATTTT. Protein product: CASSLVPGLAGSRDTQYF. The full variable domain, in which reference TRBV7-2 and TRBJ2-3 provide the parts outside the CDR3, is GAGVSQSPSNKVTEKGKDVELRCDPISGHTALYWYRQSLGQGLEFLIYFQGNSAPDKSGLPSDRFSAERTGGSVSTLTIQRTQQEDSAVYLCASSLVPGLAGSRDTQYFGPGTRLTVL.

The chain combines TRBV12-3 or TRBV12-4 with TRBJ1-5; TRBD1 matches at 8 bases. The J segment lost 3 bases and the V segment lost 5 bases, leaving 6 bases of the junction unmatched. The CDR3 is made up of 15 amino acids. The CDR3 DNA reads as TGTGCCAGCAGTAACCAGGGGGCCCTCAATCAGCCCCAGCATTTT. It codes for CASSNQGALNQPQHF.

This clonotype was observed a handful of times. This chain links TRBV12-3 or TRBV12-4 with TRBJ2-5; 7 bases are shared with TRBD2. The V and J ends lost 5 bases and 7 bases, in that order; junction bases with no gene match: 13. The CDR3 covers 15 residues. CDR3 coding DNA: TGTGCCAGCAGTCCCATCGGGCAGGGCGGGAGGACCCAGTACTTC. Its protein is CASSPIGQGGRTQYF.

The chain is built from TRBV6-1 and TRBJ2-5, with D tentatively TRBD2 (5 bases). Trimming shortened V by 5 bases and J by 5 bases, and 21 bases separated the two germline ends. The V gene's germline CDR1 is MNHNS and CDR2 SASEGT. The CDR3 spans 16 residues. Written as DNA, the CDR3 is TGTGCCAGCAGTTACGGAGAGGAGGTCGTATATGAGACCCAGTACTTC. This sequence encodes CASSYGEEVVYETQYF.

The chain has TRBV10-1 and TRBJ2-3; the D gene could be TRBD1 or TRBD2 (5 bases each). Germline loops: CDR1 WNHNN, CDR2 SYGVQD (reference sequence). This CDR3 region has 16 residues. The V end lost 4 bases, the J end lost 1 base, and 15 bases lay between the germline ends. In nucleotides, the CDR3 is TGCGCCAGCAGTGGGAGGTCAGGGTTGCGCACAGATACGCAGTATTTT. Its translation is CASSGRSGLRTDTQYF.

The CDR3 region is CASKARTGVTEAFF. In DNA, the CDR3 is TGTGCCAGCAAGGCGCGGACAGGGGTCACTGAAGCTTTCTTT. The chain uses TRBV6-5 and TRBJ1-1, with TRBD1 matching 9 bases. The CDR3 runs 14 residues. Germline CDR1 and CDR2: MNHEY and SVGAGI. V was clipped by 7 bases and J by 4 bases; unmatched bases: 7.

The table lists this clonotype with a few counts. The J gene is TRBJ1-4, the V gene TRBV12-5; D is unresolved. Per germline, CDR1 LGHNT and CDR2 FRNRAP. This CDR3 is 13 amino acids long. Between the trimmed V and J ends, which lost 2 bases and 8 bases, there was a span of 9 bases. CDR3 sequence: CASGLSPVEKLFF. CDR3 nucleotides: TGTGCTAGTGGTTTGTCCCCGGTGGAAAAACTGTTTTTT.

The chain couples TRBV20-1 to TRBJ1-4, with no clear D. Germline V lookup: CDR1 DFQATT, CDR2 SNEGSKA (reference sequence). The CDR3 spans 14 residues. V gave up 0 bases and J gave up 7 bases, with 12 bases separating them. This CDR3 reads CSARDPNRGEKLFF. The CDR3 DNA sequence: TGCAGTGCTAGAGATCCGAACCGGGGTGAAAAACTGTTTTTT.

This clonotype was counted between two and nine times. The chain carries TRBV7-2 and TRBJ2-5; D unresolved. Trimming removed 4 bases from V and 1 base from J, with 10 bases in between. The CDR3 consists of 14 residues. CDR1 and CDR2 from the germline V gene are SGHTA and FQGNSA. The CDR3 reads CASSSMRPQETQYF. Here the CDR3 DNA reads TGTGCCAGCAGCTCAATGCGACCCCAAGAGACCCAGTACTTC.

Many counts were recorded for this clonotype. The CDR3 is CASSLVIQETQYF. CDR3 DNA: TGTGCCAGCAGCTTAGTGATCCAAGAGACCCAGTACTTC. The V and J genes are TRBV7-2 and TRBJ2-5; D gene ambiguous. The CDR3 extends over 13 amino acids. The V gene's germline CDR1 is SGHTA and CDR2 FQGNSA. The V and J ends lost 1 base and 1 base respectively, with 4 bases between them.

V and J are TRBV25-1 and TRBJ1-2; D is uncertain. CDR1 and CDR2 (germline): MGHDK, SYGVNS. V was clipped by 2 bases and J by 4 bases, with 5 bases between them. This CDR3 is built from 12 residues. The CDR3 protein is CASSEQLYGYTF. For the CDR3, the DNA is TGTGCCAGCAGTGAACAGCTCTATGGCTACACCTTC.

This sequence joins TRBV12-3 or TRBV12-4 and TRBJ1-6; D possibly corresponds to TRBD1 (5 bases). Trimming removed 4 bases from V and 1 base from J, with 8 bases in between. This CDR3 contains 15 residues. In nucleotides, the CDR3 is TGTGCCAGCAGTTGGGGCGAATCCTATAATTCACCCCTCCACTTT. Amino acid sequence: CASSWGESYNSPLHF.

Only a few counts were recorded for this clonotype. The chain employs TRBV6-2 or TRBV6-3 and TRBJ2-5; D remains unclear. Per germline, CDR1 MNHEY and CDR2 SVGEGT. The CDR3 covers 14 residues. Between the trimmed V and J ends, which lost 5 bases and 7 bases, there was a span of 17 bases. The CDR3 region is CASSNRLTSGTQYF. The CDR3 nucleotides read TGTGCCAGCAGTAACCGACTCACCTCCGGGACCCAGTACTTC.

A few counts support this clonotype. The CDR3 is CASSFRADNEQFF. As DNA, the CDR3 is TGTGCCAGCAGCTTTCGGGCGGACAATGAGCAGTTCTTC. This chain links TRBV7-2 with TRBJ2-1; unclear D gene. V lost 3 bases and J 5 bases, leaving 8 bases between the germline ends. CDR3 length equals 13 residues. CDR1 is SGHTA, CDR2 FQGNSA, per germline.

The V call is TRBV6-7, the J call TRBJ1-1, with D hard to call. TRBV6-7 is recorded as an ORF, its role being uncertain. V was shortened by 2 bases and J by 4 bases, with 17 bases between the two germline ends. This CDR3 comprises 16 residues. The CDR3 region has the DNA TGTGCCAGCAGTTACACCTCGGACGAATGGAGCACTGAAGCTTTCTTT. Amino acids: CASSYTSDEWSTEAFF.